Following are 3 T cell receptor beta chains from one sample sequenced in a study of blood T cell repertoires in COVID-19. Libraries were prepared by immunoSEQ multiplex PCR; TCRdb keeps only in-frame clonotypes and omits some of them. Among some 350,000 clones listed, about 87% were seen once. Sequencing was carried out using peripheral blood. The origin of the receptors is a woman aged 45-59 years with COVID-19, enrolled during active disease.

The rearrangement links TRBV27 to TRBJ2-5; D may be TRBD2 (5 bases). The V and J ends lost 3 bases and 4 bases respectively, with 9 bases between them. CDR1 MNHEY and CDR2 SMNVEV come from the germline V gene (reference sequence). There are 13 residues in the CDR3. The CDR3 region is CASSLEGRETQYF. DNA of the CDR3: TGTGCCAGCAGTTTGGAAGGGAGAGAGACCCAGTACTTC.

This chain uses TRBV24-1 with TRBJ2-1; 7 bases agree with TRBD1. From germline, CDR1 is KGHDR and CDR2 SFDVKD. V lost 3 bases, J lost 2 bases, and 3 bases stayed unmatched. There are 15 residues in the CDR3. The CDR3 loop is CATSDPDRAYNEQFF. In DNA form, the CDR3 reads TGTGCCACCAGTGATCCAGACAGGGCCTACAATGAGCAGTTCTTC.

The chain carries TRBV7-3 and TRBJ2-1; 7 nucleotides agree with TRBD2. The germline CDR1 and CDR2 sequences are SGHTA and FQGTGA. The length of the CDR3 is 17 residues. Unmatched junction bases numbered 15, after V lost 5 bases and J lost 5 bases. CDR3 region: CASSALGGREIHNEQFF. CDR3 sequence (DNA): TGTGCCAGCAGCGCTCTCGGTGGGCGGGAGATACACAATGAGCAGTTCTTC.